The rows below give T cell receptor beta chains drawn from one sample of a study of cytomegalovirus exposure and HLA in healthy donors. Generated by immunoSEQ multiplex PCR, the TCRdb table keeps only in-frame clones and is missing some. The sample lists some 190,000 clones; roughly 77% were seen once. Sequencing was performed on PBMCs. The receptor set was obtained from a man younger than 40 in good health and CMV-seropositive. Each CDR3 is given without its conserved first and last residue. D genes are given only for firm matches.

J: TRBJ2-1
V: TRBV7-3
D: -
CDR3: ASSPGTYNEQF

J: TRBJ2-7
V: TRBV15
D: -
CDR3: ATSRERGLGYEQY

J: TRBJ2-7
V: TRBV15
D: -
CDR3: ATSRERRAYEQY

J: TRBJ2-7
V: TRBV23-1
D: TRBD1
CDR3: ASSRRDQGAYEQY

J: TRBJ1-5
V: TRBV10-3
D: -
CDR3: AISELGEGQPQH

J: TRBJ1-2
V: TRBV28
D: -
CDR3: ASSLPEQIYGYT

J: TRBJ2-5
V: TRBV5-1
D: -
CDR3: ASSRKPGGQETQY

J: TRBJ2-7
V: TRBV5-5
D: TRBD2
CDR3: ASSLRSSGISYEQY

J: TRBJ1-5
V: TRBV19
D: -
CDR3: ASSIGDRPRIQPQH

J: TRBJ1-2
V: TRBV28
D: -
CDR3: ASEITGSYGYT

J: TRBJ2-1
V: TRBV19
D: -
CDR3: ASTPSAGIGNEQF

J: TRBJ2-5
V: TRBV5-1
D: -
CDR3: ASSLSLRTQY

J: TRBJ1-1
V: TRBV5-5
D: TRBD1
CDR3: ASSGGQGMDEAF

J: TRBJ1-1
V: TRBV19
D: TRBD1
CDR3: ASRPTGDTEAF

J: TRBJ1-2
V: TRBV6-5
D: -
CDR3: ASSYRPGKDGYT